The clone carrying this T cell receptor beta chain was found once. These data are taken from a study of control samples from healthy donors and cancer patients. V dropped 5 bases and J dropped 3; count of bases not matched to a gene: 3. Germline V gene sequence: CDR1 SQVTM, CDR2 ANQGSEA. This CDR3 spans 14 amino acids. TCRdb's copy holds only in-frame clones and misses some; the assay was immunoSEQ multiplex PCR. The table lists 60,000 or so clones, approximately 95% of them singletons. The sequenced sample was blood. This receptor was identified in a woman aged 18-29 years in good health. The chain uses TRBV29-1 and TRBJ2-1, with 11 positions matching TRBD2. The CDR3 nucleotides are TGCAGCGTTAGACTAGCGGGATTCTACAATGAGCAGTTCTTC. Translated, it gives CSVRLAGFYNEQFF.